This T cell receptor (beta chain) derives from a study of cytomegalovirus exposure and HLA in healthy donors. The PCR made use of 60 Vbeta and 13 Jbeta primers. Produced via immunoSEQ multiplex PCR; TCRdb's table is partial and in-frame only. Of 150,000 to 170,000 clones in the sample, 80% were seen once. As for this clone: Its matching antigen is unknown.

Overall study findings and caveats: An analysis done earlier found most TCR beta V segments productive about 90% or about 30% of the time.

V lost 0 bases, J lost 7 bases, and 19 bases lay in between. This CDR3 has 17 residues. Germline V gene lookup returns CDR1 ENHRY and CDR2 SYGVKD. This rearrangement joins TRBV10-3 to TRBJ1-5; TRBD1 might be the D (6 bases). Sequencing input: PBMCs. The sequence was obtained from a woman in her thirties or forties in good health and CMV-seropositive. The CDR3 loop is CAISESGTQLTGQPQHF. In nucleotides, the CDR3 is TGTGCCATCAGTGAGTCCGGGACACAATTAACGGGGCAGCCCCAGCATTTT.